Listed here are 23 T cell receptor beta chains from one sample, sequenced in a study of blood T cell repertoires in COVID-19. Libraries were prepared by immunoSEQ multiplex PCR; TCRdb keeps only in-frame clonotypes and omits some of them. The table includes approximately 150,000 clones, around 80% detected once. Input material: PBMCs or T cells enriched from blood (not recorded which). Receptors originate from a man aged 65-85 years who had been exposed to COVID-19.

This clone was detected many times. The chain is built from TRBV14 and TRBJ1-6; D ambiguous. The CDR3 totals 18 residues. The germline V gene encodes CDR1 SGHDN and CDR2 FVKESK. V lost 1 base to trimming and J lost 0 bases, with 13 bases between them. The CDR3: CASSQGPPRLSYNSPLHF. DNA for the CDR3: TGTGCCAGCAGCCAAGGGCCCCCCAGGCTCTCCTATAATTCACCCCTCCACTTT.

V gene TRBV29-1 combines with J gene TRBJ1-6; D might be TRBD1 (6 bases). The CDR3 spans 13 residues. Germline assignment: CDR1 SQVTM and CDR2 ANQGSEA. The germline V and J ends were trimmed by 7 bases and 8 bases, with 15 bases remaining between them. The CDR3 nucleotides read TGCAGCGGGAGGACAGCTCCAGATTCACCCCTCCACTTT. Translation: CSGRTAPDSPLHF.

The V gene is TRBV7-6, the J gene TRBJ2-2; D is unresolved. Per the germline V gene, CDR1 is SGHVS and CDR2 is FNYEAQ. This CDR3 region has 11 residues. V lost 5 bases, J lost 6 bases, and 4 bases lay in between. The DNA of the CDR3 is TGTGCCAGCAGCCCTCCCGGGGAGCTGTTTTTT. Its translation: CASSPPGELFF.

This clone was seen repeatedly, ten times or more. The V call is TRBV29-1, the J call TRBJ1-2; D is uncertain. The CDR3 runs to 9 residues. Per the germline V gene, CDR1 is SQVTM and CDR2 is ANQGSEA. DNA for the CDR3: TGCAGGGAAGAGGATGGCTACACCTTC. Residues: CREEDGYTF.

The chain links TRBV27 to TRBJ1-6; D is perhaps TRBD1 (5 bases). Germline assignment: CDR1 MNHEY and CDR2 SMNVEV (reference sequence). The CDR3 is 17 residues long. Trimming left V 4 bases short and J 4 bases short, with 17 bases between. CDR3: CASSSPLGGIYNSPLHF. CDR3 coding DNA: TGTGCCAGCAGTTCCCCCTTGGGGGGGATATATAATTCACCCCTCCACTTT.

In this sample, this clone turned up many times. The V call is TRBV5-1, the J call TRBJ1-2; 7 bases are a match to TRBD1. The CDR3 has 14 residues. Germline CDR1 is SGHRS and CDR2 is YFSETQ. The V gene end was trimmed by 5 bases and the J gene end by 6 bases; junction bases not matched to a gene: 10. The CDR3 sequence: CASRTGTDLHGYTF. The CDR3 DNA is TGCGCCAGCAGAACCGGGACAGACCTACATGGCTACACCTTC.

The J gene is TRBJ1-1, the V gene TRBV19; TRBD1 is a possible D gene (5 bases). Germline V gives CDR1 LNHDA, CDR2 SQIVND (reference sequence). Between the trimmed V and J ends, which lost 3 bases and 4 bases, there was a span of 12 bases. This CDR3 contains 14 residues. In nucleotides, the CDR3 is TGTGCCAGTAGTATGGGGCAGGGTGTCACTGAAGCTTTCTTT. Its protein is CASSMGQGVTEAFF.

J is TRBJ2-1 and V is TRBV23-1; 11 nucleotides agree with TRBD2. TRBV23-1 is an ORF, and what it does is uncertain. Trimming removed 0 bases from V and 3 bases from J; junction bases left unmatched: 13. This CDR3 is built from 20 residues. The CDR3, as DNA: TGCGCCAGCAGTCAATCGTCCCCCCTACTAGCGGGAGCGGACTACAATGAGCAGTTCTTC. This gives the protein CASSQSSPLLAGADYNEQFF.

The chain uses TRBV29-1 and TRBJ2-5; D could derive from TRBD1 or TRBD2 (6 bases each). Germline values: CDR1 SQVTM, CDR2 ANQGSEA. V lost 7 bases to trimming and J lost 2 bases, with 14 bases between them. CDR3 length: 13 residues. Here the CDR3 DNA reads TGCAGCGCAGGGGACTCTCGTCAAGAGACCCAGTACTTC. It translates to CSAGDSRQETQYF.

This clone has a single count. The rearrangement joins TRBV6-5 to TRBJ2-1; no clear D. V was trimmed by 4 bases and J by 0 bases, leaving 7 bases between them. The CDR3 sequence is 14 residues long. The V gene's germline CDR1 is MNHEY and CDR2 SVGAGI. CDR3 loop: CASSSPSSYNEQFF. Written as DNA, the CDR3 is TGTGCCAGCAGTTCTCCGAGCTCCTACAATGAGCAGTTCTTC.

The gene calls are TRBV7-8 and TRBJ2-6; D unresolved. The V end was cut by 3 bases, the J end by 0 bases, with 12 bases between. Germline values: CDR1 SGHVS, CDR2 FQNEAQ. This CDR3 is built from 17 residues. The CDR3 nucleotides read TGTGCCAGCAGCTTTTTTAGAGTTAACTCTGGGGCCAACGTCCTGACTTTC. Protein: CASSFFRVNSGANVLTF. The full variable domain, with the rest looked up from reference TRBV7-8 and TRBJ2-6, is GAGVSQSPRYKVAKRGQDVALRCDPISGHVSLFWYQQALGQGPEFLTYFQNEAQLDKSGLPSDRFFAERPEGSVSTLKIQRTQQEDSAVYLCASSFFRVNSGANVLTFGAGSRLTVL.

J is TRBJ2-1 and V is TRBV2; 14 bases fit TRBD2. CDR3 length: 15 residues. The trim removed 8 bases at V and 7 bases at J, leaving 7 bases unmatched. Germline V CDR1 and CDR2: SNHLY, FYNNEI. CDR3 region: CASGPRTSGRNEQFF. The CDR3 DNA reads as TGTGCCAGCGGTCCAAGGACTAGCGGGAGGAATGAGCAGTTCTTC. Full variable domain (outside the CDR3, taken from reference TRBV2 and TRBJ2-1): EPEVTQTPSHQVTQMGQEVILRCVPISNHLYFYWYRQILGQKVEFLVSFYNNEISEKSEIFDDQFSVERPDGSNFTLKIRSTKLEDSAMYFCASGPRTSGRNEQFFGPGTRLTVL.

The chain couples TRBV2 to TRBJ2-3; TRBD1 is a possible D gene (5 bases). Trimming took off 7 bases at V and 4 bases at J, with 12 bases between the two ends. The germline V gene encodes CDR1 SNHLY and CDR2 FYNNEI. This CDR3 is built from 13 residues. CDR3 loop: CASTQGKPDTQYF. For the CDR3, the DNA is TGTGCCAGCACCCAGGGAAAACCAGATACGCAGTATTTT.

The chain uses TRBV2 and TRBJ2-4, with a weak D call TRBD1 (5 bases). With 6 bases removed from V and 1 base from J, the gap between germline ends came to 13 bases. Per the germline V gene, CDR1 is SNHLY and CDR2 is FYNNEI. The CDR3 sequence is 15 residues long. This chain's CDR3 is CASRSDSAAKNIQYF. CDR3 sequence (DNA): TGTGCCAGCAGGAGCGACAGTGCGGCCAAAAACATTCAGTACTTC.

V usage is TRBV11-2 and J usage is TRBJ1-2; weak D call: TRBD1 (6 bases). V gave up 5 bases and J gave up 1 base, with 17 bases separating them. This CDR3 has 16 residues. CDR1 SGHAT and CDR2 FQNNGV come from the germline V gene. CDR3 DNA sequence: TGTGCCAGCAGCCAAAAAACGACAGGATTTAACTATGGCTACACCTTC. Translation: CASSQKTTGFNYGYTF.

The rearrangement links TRBV28 to TRBJ1-1; D call uncertain. Trimming took 5 bases from V and 11 from J, leaving 18 bases between them. Looked up from germline, CDR1 is MDHEN and CDR2 is SYDVKM. The CDR3 contains 13 residues. The CDR3 here is CASSPRRGTTAFF. The CDR3 nucleotides read TGTGCCAGCAGTCCACGTCGGGGAACGACGGCTTTCTTT. The variable domain in full, completed from reference TRBV28 and TRBJ1-1, reads DVKVTQSSRYLVKRTGEKVFLECVQDMDHENMFWYRQDPGLGLRLIYFSYDVKMKEKGDIPEGYSVSREKKERFSLILESASTNQTSMYLCASSPRRGTTAFFGQGTRLTVV.

The chain combines TRBV6-5 with TRBJ2-7, with 13 bases matching TRBD2. This CDR3 contains 15 residues. From germline, CDR1 is MNHEY and CDR2 SVGAGI. Germline trimming cut 6 bases from V and 3 bases from J; bases unmatched to any gene: 5. CDR3 sequence: CASSLTSGGYYEQYF. The DNA for the CDR3 is TGTGCCAGCAGCCTGACTAGCGGGGGGTACTACGAGCAGTACTTC.

Written as DNA, the CDR3 is TGTGCCACCAGTGATTCCGGACAGGGCGCGCTGAACACTGAAGCTTTCTTT. Translating gives CATSDSGQGALNTEAFF. V and J are TRBV24-1 and TRBJ1-1; 8 bases map to TRBD1. V lost 2 bases to trimming and J lost 0 bases; unmatched junction nucleotides: 7. The CDR3 runs 17 residues. Germline V gene sequence: CDR1 KGHDR, CDR2 SFDVKD.

The chain employs TRBV18 and TRBJ2-2; 9 bases line up with TRBD2. This CDR3 contains 18 residues. V lost 0 bases, J lost 1 base, and 6 bases stayed unmatched. Germline V gives CDR1 KGHSH, CDR2 LQKENI. For the CDR3, the DNA is TGTGCCAGCTCACCACCAGCGGGAGGTGCTGTGAACACCGGGGAGCTGTTTTTT. It encodes CASSPPAGGAVNTGELFF. Combining the CDR3 with reference TRBV18 and TRBJ2-2 gives the whole variable domain NAGVMQNPRHLVRRRGQEARLRCSPMKGHSHVYWYRQLPEEGLKFMVYLQKENIIDESGMPKERFSAEFPKEGPSILRIQQVVRGDSAAYFCASSPPAGGAVNTGELFFGEGSRLTVL.

The chain is built from TRBV7-9 and TRBJ1-3, with 8 nucleotides matching TRBD1. The CDR3 length is 18 residues. The germline V gene encodes CDR1 SEHNR and CDR2 FQNEAQ (reference sequence). V trimming: 1 base; J trimming: 2 bases; junction bases outside the gene matches: 10. The CDR3 bases are TGTGCCAGCAGCTTAGAATTATCAGGGGGCACAACTGGAAACACCATATATTTT. As protein: CASSLELSGGTTGNTIYF.

The V gene is TRBV7-9, the J gene TRBJ1-2; D remains unclear. The V gene lost 1 base and the J gene lost 12 bases, with 9 bases spanning the gap. This CDR3 comprises 11 residues. Germline-derived CDR1 and CDR2 are SEHNR and FQNEAQ (reference sequence). Here the CDR3 reads CASSLGHLHTF. The CDR3 DNA reads TGTGCCAGCAGCTTAGGGCACCTTCACACCTTC.

The J gene is TRBJ2-7, the V gene TRBV9; 8 positions match TRBD1. V shed 2 bases and J 3 bases; nucleotides not matched to a gene: 4. The CDR3 spans 14 residues. The V gene's germline CDR1 is SGDLS and CDR2 YYNGEE. As DNA, the CDR3 is TGTGCCAGCAGCGTGGGGACAGGACGCTACGAGCAGTACTTC. Protein product: CASSVGTGRYEQYF.

The chain employs TRBV2 and TRBJ2-1; the match to TRBD2 covers 8 bases. The germline V gene has CDR1 SNHLY and CDR2 FYNNEI. After removal of 5 bases from V and 7 bases from J, the junction contained 10 bases not matched to a gene. The CDR3 sequence is 15 residues long. The CDR3 DNA reads TGTGCCAGCAGTTCCGAGCGGGGGCGGGGTAATGAGCAGTTCTTC. This encodes CASSSERGRGNEQFF.